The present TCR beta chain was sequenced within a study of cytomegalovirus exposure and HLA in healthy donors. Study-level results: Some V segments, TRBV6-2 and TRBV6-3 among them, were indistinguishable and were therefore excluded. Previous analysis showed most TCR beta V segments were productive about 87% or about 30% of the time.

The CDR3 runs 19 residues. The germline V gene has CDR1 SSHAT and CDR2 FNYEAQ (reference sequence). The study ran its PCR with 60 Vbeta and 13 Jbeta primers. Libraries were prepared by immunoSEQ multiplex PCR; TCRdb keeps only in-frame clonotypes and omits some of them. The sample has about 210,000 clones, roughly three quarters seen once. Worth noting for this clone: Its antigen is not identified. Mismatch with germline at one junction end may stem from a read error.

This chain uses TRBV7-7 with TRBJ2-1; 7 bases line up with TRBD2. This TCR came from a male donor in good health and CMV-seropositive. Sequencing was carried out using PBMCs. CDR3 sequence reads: CASSLSLAQTKEGNNEQFF. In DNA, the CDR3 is TGTGCTAGCAGCTTATCACTAGCGCAAACAAAAGAGGGTAACAATGAGCAGTTCTTC.